The sequence of this T cell receptor (beta chain) was determined in a study of blood T cells in healthy people across ages. Findings and limits, study-wide: PBMCs were not sorted, which prevented a conclusive comparison of naive versus antigen-experienced cells.

This CDR3 comprises 14 residues. V lost 5 bases and J lost 3, with 14 bases in between. Germline lookup yields CDR1 KGHSH and CDR2 LQKENI. Then a second PCR, running roughly 7 to 11 cycles, was carried out with a sample-barcoded 5' primer and a J-beta primer mix. One entry per CDR3 protein, called by TCRdb with MiXCR from the 5' RACE reads. Of 1.4 million or so distinct CDR3 sequences detected, about 42% appear once; the ten largest clones hold 4%. Details on this clonotype: Antigen unknown.

Peripheral blood from each donor was collected in a volume of 8 to 10 milliliters. Per sample, no less than 6 micrograms of total RNA were extracted. The chain joins TRBV18 to TRBJ2-7, with no clear D. The TCR comes from a young woman in good health. The sample comprised blood. DNA of the CDR3: TGTGCCAGCTCAACGGCGGACCTGTTCTACGAGCAGTACTTC. The encoded protein is CASSTADLFYEQYF. The full variable domain, its missing parts supplied by reference TRBV18 and TRBJ2-7, is NAGVMQNPRHLVRRRGQEARLRCSPMKGHSHVYWYRQLPEEGLKFMVYLQKENIIDESGMPKERFSAEFPKEGPSILRIQQVVRGDSAAYFCASSTADLFYEQYFGPGTRLTVT.